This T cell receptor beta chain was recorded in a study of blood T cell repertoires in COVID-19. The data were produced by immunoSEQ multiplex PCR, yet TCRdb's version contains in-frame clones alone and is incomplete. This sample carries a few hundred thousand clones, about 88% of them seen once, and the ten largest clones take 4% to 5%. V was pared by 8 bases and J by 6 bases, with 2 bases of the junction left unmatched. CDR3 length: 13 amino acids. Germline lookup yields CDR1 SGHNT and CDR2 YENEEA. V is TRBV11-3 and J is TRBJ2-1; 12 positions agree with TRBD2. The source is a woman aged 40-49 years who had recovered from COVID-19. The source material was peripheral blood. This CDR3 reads CASLAGGFNEQFF. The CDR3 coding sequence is TGTGCCAGCCTAGCGGGAGGGTTCAATGAGCAGTTCTTC. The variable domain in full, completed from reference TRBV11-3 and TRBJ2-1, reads EAGVVQSPRYKIIEKKQPVAFWCNPISGHNTLYWYLQNLGQGPELLIRYENEEAVDDSQLPKDRFSAERLKGVDSTLKIQPAELGDSAVYLCASLAGGFNEQFFGPGTRLTVL.